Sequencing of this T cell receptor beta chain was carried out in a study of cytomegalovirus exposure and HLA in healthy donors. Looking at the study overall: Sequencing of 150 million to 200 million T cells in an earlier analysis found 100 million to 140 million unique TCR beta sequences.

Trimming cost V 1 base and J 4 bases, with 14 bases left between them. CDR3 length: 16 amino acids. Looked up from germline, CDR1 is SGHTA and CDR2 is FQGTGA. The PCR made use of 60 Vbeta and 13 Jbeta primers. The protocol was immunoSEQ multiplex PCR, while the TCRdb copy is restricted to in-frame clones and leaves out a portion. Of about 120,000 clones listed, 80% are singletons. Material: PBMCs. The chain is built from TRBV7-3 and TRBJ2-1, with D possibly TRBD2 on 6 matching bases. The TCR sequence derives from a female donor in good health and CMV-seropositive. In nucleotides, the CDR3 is TGTGCCAGCAGCTTAAGGTGGCGGGGAAAGTACAATGAGCAGTTCTTC. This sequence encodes CASSLRWRGKYNEQFF.